The 21 T cell receptor beta chains presented below share a single source sample, sequenced in a study of T cells in Graves' hyperthyroidism and ophthalmopathy. TCR beta CDR3 region amplification was performed from RNA transcripts. An initial round of RT-PCR targeting the TCR CDR3 relied on the HTBI primer set. From the multiplex PCR reads, TCRdb called clonotypes with MiXCR, one entry per CDR3 protein. The table has roughly 180,000 distinct CDR3 sequences, approximately 9% seen once. Sequencing was performed on blood. These receptors were collected from a woman aged 18-30 years with Graves' hyperthyroidism that later progressed to Graves' ophthalmopathy.

This clonotype was observed at least ten times. This rearrangement joins TRBV5-5 to TRBJ2-7; 8 bases match TRBD1. The CDR3 spans 15 residues. From germline, CDR1 is SGHKS and CDR2 YYEKEE (reference sequence). Unmatched junction bases numbered 6, after V lost 4 bases and J lost 0 bases. This CDR3 reads CASSPSGGSSYEQYF. CDR3 nucleotides: TGTGCCAGCAGCCCCTCAGGGGGCAGCTCCTACGAGCAGTACTTC. Based on the CDR3 plus reference TRBV5-5 and TRBJ2-7, the full variable domain is DAGVTQSPTHLIKTRGQQVTLRCSPISGHKSVSWYQQVLGQGPQFIFQYYEKEERGRGNFPDRFSARQFPNYSSELNVNALLLGDSALYLCASSPSGGSSYEQYFGPGTRLTVT.

This chain uses TRBV9 with TRBJ2-7; 7 bases match TRBD1. CDR1 SGDLS and CDR2 YYNGEE come from the germline V gene. The CDR3 is made up of 15 amino acids. Germline trimming cut 1 base from V and 1 base from J; bases unmatched to any gene: 5. The CDR3 sequence is CASSVTGTESYEQYF. Written as DNA, the CDR3 is TGTGCCAGCAGCGTAACCGGGACAGAATCCTACGAGCAGTACTTC.

This clonotype showed up just a few times. This clone may be a read error of a much larger clone one base away. This chain uses TRBV20-1 with TRBJ2-1; possible D gene TRBD2, 6 bases. V lost 0 bases to trimming and J lost 7 bases, with 16 bases between them. The CDR3 has 15 amino acids. In germline, CDR1 is DFQATT, CDR2 SNEGSKA (reference sequence). CDR3 sequence (DNA): TGCAGTGCTAGAGATCCAGCTAGCGAGGCGAATGAGCAGTTCTTC. Its translation: CSARDPASEANEQFF.

This clonotype was seen repeatedly, ten times or more. The gene calls are TRBV7-2 and TRBJ1-2; no reliable D call. The germline V gene encodes CDR1 SGHTA and CDR2 FQGNSA. This CDR3 comprises 15 residues. V was shortened by 2 bases and J by 2 bases, with 12 bases between the two germline ends. The CDR3 loop is CASSLYQARNYGYTF. Written as DNA, the CDR3 is TGTGCCAGCAGCTTATATCAGGCCAGGAACTATGGCTACACCTTC.

This clonotype was observed many times. The gene calls are TRBV28 and TRBJ2-7; D perhaps matches TRBD1 (6 bases). V gave up 6 bases and J gave up 5 bases, with 14 bases separating them. CDR3 length: 13 residues. CDR1 and CDR2 (germline): MDHEN, SYDVKM. The CDR3 nucleotides are TGTGCCAGCAGCTCAACAGGGCTCGACGAGCAGTACTTC. Translation gives CASSSTGLDEQYF.

The sample holds many counts of this clonotype. V gene TRBV27 combines with J gene TRBJ2-2; 15 bases fit TRBD2. Germline CDR1 is MNHEY and CDR2 is SMNVEV (reference sequence). V shed 6 bases and J 5 bases; nucleotides not matched to a gene: 4. The CDR3 consists of 16 residues. CDR3 DNA: TGTGCCAGCAGACACGGGACTAGCGGGGGGACCGGGGAGCTGTTTTTT. This translates into CASRHGTSGGTGELFF.

This clonotype was observed at least ten times. The V and J genes are TRBV6-1 and TRBJ1-5; D possibly corresponds to TRBD1 (5 bases). The CDR3 covers 15 residues. Trimming shortened V by 4 bases and J by 9 bases, and 19 bases separated the two germline ends. In germline, CDR1 is MNHNS, CDR2 SASEGT. CDR3 nucleotides: TGTGCCAGCAGTGGCCCAGGGCGGTGGGATTCGCCCCAGCATTTT. Amino acids: CASSGPGRWDSPQHF.

Ten or more counts support this clonotype. The rearrangement uses TRBV5-1 and TRBJ2-3; D is unclear. V was trimmed by 1 base and J by 4 bases, leaving 4 bases between them. Germline values: CDR1 SGHRS, CDR2 YFSETQ. This CDR3 has 12 residues. Here the CDR3 DNA reads TGCGCCAGCAGCTTGCCGGCAGATACGCAGTATTTT. This gives the protein CASSLPADTQYF.

The table lists this clonotype with many counts. This chain links TRBV20-1 with TRBJ2-1, with unresolved D. This CDR3 has 11 residues. Germline CDR1 reads DFQATT; CDR2 reads SNEGSKA (reference sequence). Trimming shortened V by 4 bases and J by 9 bases, and 10 bases separated the two germline ends. The CDR3 coding sequence is TGCAGTGCTATGTTAGTGAGTGAGCAGTTCTTC. Residues: CSAMLVSEQFF.

Ten or more counts support this clonotype. This chain uses TRBV29-1 with TRBJ2-1, with TRBD2 matching over 9 bases. Losses at the gene ends were 3 bases for V and 10 bases for J; bases not matched to a gene: 7. This CDR3 contains 13 residues. CDR1 and CDR2 from the germline V gene are SQVTM and ANQGSEA. The CDR3 DNA sequence: TGCAGCGTTGACGGTAGCGGACTAGCGGAGCAGTTCTTC. Translating it yields CSVDGSGLAEQFF.

This clonotype was seen repeatedly, ten times or more. CDR3 nucleotide sequence: TGTGCCAGCAGTCAGGGACGGATCTATGGCTACACCTTC. It yields the protein CASSQGRIYGYTF. The chain carries TRBV7-2 and TRBJ1-2; maybe TRBD1 (5 bases). This CDR3 contains 13 residues. Germline CDR1 reads SGHTA; CDR2 reads FQGNSA. V gave up 6 bases and J gave up 4 bases, with 12 bases separating them. The full variable domain, in which reference TRBV7-2 and TRBJ1-2 provide the parts outside the CDR3, is GAGVSQSPSNKVTEKGKDVELRCDPISGHTALYWYRQSLGQGLEFLIYFQGNSAPDKSGLPSDRFSAERTGGSVSTLTIQRTQQEDSAVYLCASSQGRIYGYTFGSGTRLTVV.

This clonotype was seen at least ten times. The chain carries TRBV20-1 and TRBJ2-2, with 7 positions matching TRBD1. V shed 1 base and J 3 bases; nucleotides not matched to a gene: 5. The germline V gene encodes CDR1 DFQATT and CDR2 SNEGSKA (reference sequence). The CDR3 spans 15 residues. Here the CDR3 reads CSARVGGSDTGELFF. CDR3 sequence (DNA): TGCAGTGCTAGAGTAGGGGGCTCGGACACCGGGGAGCTGTTTTTT.

This clonotype was seen many times. The rearrangement uses TRBV27 and TRBJ2-5; possible D gene TRBD2, 7 bases. CDR1 is MNHEY, CDR2 SMNVEV, per germline (reference sequence). V gave up 6 bases and J gave up 5 bases, with 19 bases separating them. The CDR3 has 15 amino acids. The CDR3 DNA is TGTGCCAGCAGCAAGGGGGGGCGGGAGACGGAGACCCAGTACTTC. Protein: CASSKGGRETETQYF.

This clonotype was recorded many times. The chain employs TRBV28 and TRBJ2-3; D may be TRBD2 (6 bases). Deletions cut 0 bases from V and 1 base from J, with 17 bases between. Germline CDR1 is MDHEN and CDR2 is SYDVKM. The CDR3 runs 18 residues. CDR3 loop: CASSLWLAPAGRTDTQYF. The CDR3 DNA sequence: TGTGCCAGCAGTTTATGGCTAGCGCCAGCAGGGCGCACAGATACGCAGTATTTT.

This clonotype was found many times. This chain connects TRBV7-9 to TRBJ2-1; D gene unclear. The germline gives CDR1 SEHNR, CDR2 FQNEAQ (reference sequence). Trimming removed 1 base at V and 4 bases at J, with 14 bases between. The CDR3 runs to 16 residues. The CDR3 is CASSLDAATLYNEQFF. The CDR3 DNA reads as TGTGCCAGCAGCTTAGATGCGGCCACCCTATACAATGAGCAGTTCTTC.

Ten or more counts support this clonotype. The V and J genes are TRBV20-1 and TRBJ2-3, with D perhaps TRBD2 (6 bases). The CDR3 has 14 amino acids. Germline V gives CDR1 DFQATT, CDR2 SNEGSKA (reference sequence). The V and J ends lost 0 bases and 3 bases respectively, with 10 bases between them. The CDR3 bases are TGCAGTGCTAGAGATGGACGGGAGACAGATACGCAGTATTTT. Translated: CSARDGRETDTQYF.

This clonotype was detected ten times or more. The gene calls are TRBV28 and TRBJ1-5; the D gene is possibly TRBD1 (5 bases). Trimming cost V 7 bases and J 7 bases, with 17 bases left between them. Germline V gene sequence: CDR1 MDHEN, CDR2 SYDVKM. The CDR3 loop spans 14 amino acids. The CDR3 DNA follows: TGTGCCAGCAACCCCGCCGGGGGAGAACAGCCCCAGCATTTT. Translated, it gives CASNPAGGEQPQHF.

This clonotype was seen repeatedly, ten times or more. This chain connects TRBV28 to TRBJ2-7, with D possibly being TRBD1 (6 bases). V was trimmed by 4 bases and J by 0 bases, leaving 13 bases between them. The germline CDR1 and CDR2 sequences are MDHEN and SYDVKM. CDR3 length: 15 amino acids. The CDR3 DNA reads as TGTGCCAGCAGTTCGGCGGACAGCCTCTCCTACGAGCAGTACTTC. The encoded protein is CASSSADSLSYEQYF.

This sequence joins TRBV20-1 and TRBJ2-1, with D unclear. From germline, CDR1 is DFQATT and CDR2 SNEGSKA (reference sequence). The CDR3 contains 14 residues. V lost 6 bases and J 5 bases, leaving 17 bases between the germline ends. The DNA for the CDR3 is TGCAGTGCAATCAATCATCCTAATAACAATGAGCAGTTCTTC. It is translated as CSAINHPNNNEQFF.

This clonotype was seen ten or more times. This chain links TRBV7-9 with TRBJ1-1, with 7 nucleotides matching TRBD1. The CDR3 spans 15 residues. Trimming at V came to 6 bases and at J to 8 bases, leaving 15 bases not matched to a gene. Germline CDR1 SEHNR, CDR2 FQNEAQ (reference sequence). The CDR3 protein is CASSWYRDRKSEAFF. The CDR3 region has the DNA TGTGCCAGCAGTTGGTACCGGGACAGAAAATCAGAAGCTTTCTTT.

In this sample, this clonotype turned up a few times. This rearrangement joins TRBV5-1 to TRBJ2-2, with D possibly being TRBD2 (7 bases). V was pared by 5 bases and J by 1 base, with 15 bases between. The CDR3 runs to 16 residues. Germline V CDR1 and CDR2: SGHRS, YFSETQ. The CDR3 is CASSFPAGQNTGELFF. DNA for the CDR3: TGCGCCAGCAGTTTCCCAGCGGGACAGAACACCGGGGAGCTGTTTTTT.